The next 12 T cell receptor beta chains were all read from a single sample in a study of cytomegalovirus exposure and HLA in healthy donors. Vbeta (60) and Jbeta (13) primers were used in the PCR. Clones were read by immunoSEQ multiplex PCR, and TCRdb kept only the in-frame ones, dropping some. The sample shows 95,000 to 150,000 clones, around 80% of them seen only once. The sample was PBMCs. The source of these receptors is a woman aged 60-70 years in good health and CMV-seropositive.

This rearrangement joins TRBV6-5 to TRBJ1-4, with no clear D. Germline lookup yields CDR1 MNHEY and CDR2 SVGAGI. This CDR3 is 16 amino acids long. V was trimmed by 2 bases and J by 8 bases, leaving 18 bases between them. The CDR3, as DNA: TGTGCCAGCAGTTACACCGCCGGGCTCCGCGGGGAAAAACTGTTTTTT. It is translated as CASSYTAGLRGEKLFF.

The V and J genes are TRBV7-6 and TRBJ2-5; TRBD1 agrees at 9 bases. Trimming at V came to 9 bases and at J to 5 bases, leaving 7 bases not matched to a gene. The V gene's germline CDR1 is SGHVS and CDR2 FNYEAQ. CDR3 length equals 13 residues. The CDR3 spells CASGDRVGETQYF. CDR3 nucleotide sequence: TGTGCCAGTGGGGACAGGGTGGGGGAGACCCAGTACTTC.

V gene TRBV6-1 combines with J gene TRBJ2-7, with TRBD2 matching over 10 bases. Germline lookup yields CDR1 MNHNS and CDR2 SASEGT. The CDR3 extends over 14 amino acids. The V segment lost 6 bases and the J segment 7 bases; nucleotides outside the gene matches: 9. CDR3 region: CASRDTSGMREQYF. CDR3 bases: TGTGCCAGCAGAGATACTAGCGGGATGAGAGAGCAGTACTTC.

The chain uses TRBV5-1 and TRBJ1-3; D is perhaps TRBD1 (5 bases). V was trimmed by 0 bases and J by 0 bases, leaving 13 bases between them. This CDR3 region has 17 residues. The germline V gene encodes CDR1 SGHRS and CDR2 YFSETQ. Here the CDR3 DNA reads TGCGCCAGCAGCTTGGGGAGGGGCGGAAACTCTGGAAACACCATATATTTT. Protein sequence: CASSLGRGGNSGNTIYF.

This chain connects TRBV10-1 to TRBJ2-2; tentatively, D is TRBD2 (6 bases). The germline V and J ends were trimmed by 10 bases and 5 bases, with 23 bases remaining between them. This CDR3 has 16 amino acids. The germline CDR1 and CDR2 sequences are WNHNN and SYGVQD (reference sequence). CDR3 bases: TGCGCCACGTTTGTCCGAGCGGCGGAGGGTACCGGGGAGCTGTTTTTT. This codes for CATFVRAAEGTGELFF.

V gene TRBV7-8 combines with J gene TRBJ2-3; D is perhaps TRBD2 (5 bases). The CDR3 runs to 15 residues. V was pared by 5 bases and J by 0 bases, with 12 bases between. Germline assignment: CDR1 SGHVS and CDR2 FQNEAQ. The CDR3 loop is CASSRSGTSTDTQYF. CDR3 sequence (DNA): TGTGCCAGCAGCCGGAGCGGTACGAGCACAGATACGCAGTATTTT.

This clone appeared a few times. The chain combines TRBV7-6 with TRBJ2-7, with 12 bases identical to TRBD2. This CDR3 has 15 residues. The germline V gene encodes CDR1 SGHVS and CDR2 FNYEAQ. With 0 bases clipped from V and 3 bases from J, the junction kept 0 bases outside the gene matches. The CDR3 is CASSLATSGSYEQYF. DNA of the CDR3: TGTGCCAGCAGCTTAGCGACTAGCGGGAGCTACGAGCAGTACTTC.

DNA of the CDR3: TGCGCCAGCAGGTCGAGGGCAGGGGACGGCTACACCTTC. Translated: CASRSRAGDGYTF. This chain uses TRBV5-1 with TRBJ1-2, with D perhaps TRBD1 (6 bases). This CDR3 contains 13 residues. V dropped 5 bases and J dropped 8 bases, with 16 bases sitting between them. Germline CDR1 reads SGHRS; CDR2 reads YFSETQ.

V usage is TRBV6-1 and J usage is TRBJ2-3; 7 bases map to TRBD1. The CDR3 covers 15 residues. Germline CDR1 MNHNS, CDR2 SASEGT. Trimming removed 6 bases from V and 5 bases from J; junction bases left unmatched: 11. The CDR3 loop reads CASSAGDRGLDTQYF. In DNA, the CDR3 is TGTGCCAGCAGCGCTGGGGACAGAGGGTTAGATACGCAGTATTTT.

The chain is built from TRBV9 and TRBJ1-1, with 7 bases identical to TRBD1. This CDR3 has 14 residues. V was clipped by 1 base and J by 0 bases; unmatched bases: 0. Germline CDR1 SGDLS, CDR2 YYNGEE. The CDR3 DNA follows: TGTGCCAGCAGCGTACAGGGGGTGAACACTGAAGCTTTCTTT. Protein: CASSVQGVNTEAFF.

The gene calls are TRBV4-2 and TRBJ2-1; 9 bases fit TRBD2. The CDR3 loop spans 17 amino acids. Trimming removed 3 bases from V and 0 bases from J; junction bases left unmatched: 6. From germline, CDR1 is LGHNA and CDR2 YNFKEQ. The CDR3: CASSQGGGGASYNEQFF. Here the CDR3 DNA reads TGTGCCAGCAGCCAGGGGGGCGGGGGGGCCTCCTACAATGAGCAGTTCTTC.

The chain combines TRBV6-1 with TRBJ1-1; D might be TRBD1 (5 bases). V was trimmed by 2 bases and J by 3 bases, leaving 16 bases between them. The CDR3 runs 16 residues. Germline V gene data show CDR1 as MNHNS and CDR2 as SASEGT. The CDR3 protein is CASSEWGRGRDTEAFF. The CDR3, as DNA: TGTGCCAGCAGTGAATGGGGGAGGGGAAGGGACACTGAAGCTTTCTTT.